Listed below are T cell receptor beta chains from one sample, sequenced in a study of blood T cell repertoires in COVID-19. Assay: immunoSEQ multiplex PCR; the TCRdb copy retains only in-frame clones and omits some. This table has around 340,000 clones, 89% appearing once. Sequences were obtained from peripheral blood. These receptors all stem from a woman in her sixties or seventies with COVID-19, enrolled during active disease. The CDR3 runs from the conserved cysteine through the conserved F or W. A D gene is named only where the DNA matches it firmly. Clone size, where shown, is once, few, many, or a class for clones that have expanded.

J gene | V gene | clone size | D gene | CDR3 protein | CDR3 DNA
TRBJ1-3 | TRBV5-6 | - | TRBD1 | CASSRNLGTDSGNTIYF | TGTGCCAGCAGCCGCAACCTGGGGACAGACTCTGGAAACACCATATATTTT
TRBJ1-3 | TRBV2 | - | TRBD1 | CASSRTGPGNTIYF | TGTGCCAGCAGCCGGACAGGGCCTGGAAACACCATATATTTT
TRBJ2-3 | TRBV28 | - | TRBD1 | CASSSIRDSYTDTQYF | TGTGCCAGCAGTAGCATCCGGGACAGTTACACAGATACGCAGTATTTT
TRBJ2-1 | TRBV4-2 | - | - | CASSQDHTAYNEQFF | TGTGCCAGCAGCCAAGATCACACAGCTTACAATGAGCAGTTCTTC
TRBJ1-2 | TRBV5-1 | - | TRBD1 | CASRPGTGGGYTF | TGCGCCAGCAGGCCCGGGACAGGGGGAGGCTACACCTTC
TRBJ2-7 | TRBV12-3/TRBV12-4 | - | - | CASSYRDGYEQYF | TGTGCCAGCAGTTACAGGGACGGCTACGAGCAGTACTTC
TRBJ1-3 | TRBV9 | - | - | CASSVGFGVSDTIYF | TGTGCCAGCAGCGTAGGCTTCGGGGTATCGGACACCATATATTTT
TRBJ1-1 | TRBV9 | - | - | CASSVGLSTEAFF | TGTGCCAGCAGCGTAGGCCTATCCACTGAAGCTTTCTTT
TRBJ1-5 | TRBV12-5 | few | TRBD1 | CASGLDSRRDRVKANQPQHF | TGTGCTAGTGGTTTGGATTCCCGCCGGGACAGGGTGAAGGCCAATCAGCCCCAGCATTTT
TRBJ1-2 | TRBV14 | - | - | CASSQVPRAGYTF | TGTGCCAGCAGCCAAGTCCCCAGGGCTGGCTACACCTTC
TRBJ2-1 | TRBV7-2 | - | - | CASSFGGAGKFF | TGTGCCAGCAGCTTCGGAGGGGCAGGGAAGTTCTTC
TRBJ2-1 | TRBV28 | once | - | CASSRGYDNEQFF | TGTGCCAGCAGCAGGGGCTACGACAATGAGCAGTTCTTC
TRBJ1-2 | TRBV27 | - | TRBD1 | CASSGFLGGAGTNYGYTF | TGTGCCAGCAGTGGATTTCTAGGGGGCGCAGGGACCAACTATGGCTACACCTTC
TRBJ2-7 | TRBV19 | - | - | CASSIAMRGHSYEQYF | TGTGCCAGTAGTATTGCAATGCGGGGCCACTCCTACGAGCAGTACTTC
TRBJ1-3 | TRBV7-2 | - | - | CASSLRGGRSGNTIYF | TGTGCCAGCAGCTTAAGGGGGGGGCGCTCTGGAAACACCATATATTTT
TRBJ2-7 | TRBV5-1 | - | - | CASSHGAADSYEQYF | TGCGCCAGCTCCCATGGGGCAGCAGACTCCTACGAGCAGTACTTC
TRBJ1-1 | TRBV9 | - | - | CASSTGTEAFF | TGTGCCAGCAGCACCGGGACTGAAGCTTTCTTT
TRBJ1-1 | TRBV11-1 | - | - | CASSSKLDTEAFF | TGTGCCAGCAGCAGCAAATTGGACACTGAAGCTTTCTTT
TRBJ1-5 | TRBV7-8 | once | - | CASSLAQGNQPQHF | TGTGCCAGCAGCTTAGCACAGGGCAATCAGCCCCAGCATTTT
TRBJ2-1 | TRBV5-6 | - | TRBD2 | CASSSSGAGSYNEQFF | TGTGCCAGCAGTTCAAGCGGGGCAGGCTCCTACAATGAGCAGTTCTTC
TRBJ1-1 | TRBV6-6 | - | - | CASSYEITRESGFF | TGTGCCAGCAGTTACGAAATAACTCGGGAGTCGGGATTCTTT
TRBJ2-7 | TRBV11-2 | - | - | CASSSQGGGNEQYF | TGTGCCAGCAGCTCTCAAGGGGGGGGGAACGAGCAGTACTTC
TRBJ1-1 | TRBV28 | - | - | CASRVNTEAFF | TGTGCCAGCCGAGTTAACACTGAAGCTTTCTTT
TRBJ1-6 | TRBV7-2 | - | - | CASSLLAQDNSPLHF | TGTGCCAGCAGCTTACTTGCCCAGGATAATTCACCCCTCCACTTT
TRBJ1-5 | TRBV5-6 | - | - | CASSRVGIAGNQPQHF | TGTGCCAGCAGCCGGGTCGGTATCGCTGGCAATCAGCCCCAGCATTTT
TRBJ1-2 | TRBV7-9 | - | TRBD1 | CASSEGQGYGYTF | TGTGCCAGCAGCGAGGGACAGGGCTATGGCTACACCTTC
TRBJ1-1 | TRBV5-1 | - | TRBD1 | CASTDRDITEAFF | TGCGCCAGTACCGACAGGGATATCACTGAAGCTTTCTTT
TRBJ1-2 | TRBV18 | once | TRBD1 | CASSPSGTGDGYTF | TGTGCCAGCTCACCCTCCGGGACAGGGGATGGCTACACCTTC
TRBJ2-7 | TRBV6-5 | - | TRBD2 | CASSREGRGVYEQYF | TGTGCCAGCAGTAGGGAGGGGCGGGGGGTCTACGAGCAGTACTTC
TRBJ2-3 | TRBV25-1 | - | TRBD2 | CASRVGGRSDTQYF | TGTGCCAGCAGGGTGGGGGGGAGGTCAGATACGCAGTATTTT
TRBJ1-1 | TRBV28 | once | TRBD1 | CASSQSGGRTEAFF | TGTGCCAGCAGTCAATCAGGGGGCAGGACTGAAGCTTTCTTT
TRBJ1-6 | TRBV3-1/TRBV3-2 | - | - | CASSPGQRNSPLHF | TGTGCCAGCAGCCCGGGACAACGAAATTCACCCCTCCACTTT
TRBJ2-3 | TRBV30 | few | TRBD1 | CAWVPGQITDTQYF | TGTGCCTGGGTGCCGGGACAGATCACAGATACGCAGTATTTT
TRBJ2-5 | TRBV2 | - | - | CATQMYQETQYF | TGTGCCACCCAGATGTACCAAGAGACCCAGTACTTC
TRBJ1-4 | TRBV7-9 | - | - | CASSLARAGSEKLFF | TGTGCCAGCAGCTTAGCGCGGGCCGGCAGCGAAAAACTGTTTTTT
TRBJ1-6 | TRBV5-1 | - | - | CASSLHGNSPLHF | TGCGCCAGCAGCCTCCACGGGAATTCACCCCTCCACTTT
TRBJ2-3 | TRBV4-1 | - | TRBD2 | CASSLSGGGGDTQYF | TGCGCCAGCAGCCTTAGCGGGGGGGGCGGGGATACGCAGTATTTT
TRBJ1-6 | TRBV14 | - | TRBD1 | CASSQGGSGGRSYNSPLHF | TGTGCCAGCAGCCAAGGAGGGTCAGGGGGCCGATCCTATAATTCACCCCTCCACTTT
TRBJ1-1 | TRBV6-5 | - | - | CASSPQGRTEAFF | TGTGCCAGCAGTCCCCAGGGTAGGACTGAAGCTTTCTTT
TRBJ1-1 | TRBV27 | - | - | CASSQKTGWNTEAFF | TGTGCCAGCAGTCAAAAGACAGGTTGGAACACTGAAGCTTTCTTT
TRBJ1-3 | TRBV5-1 | - | - | CASSQAGAGSGNTIYF | TGCGCCAGCAGCCAAGCAGGGGCAGGGTCTGGAAACACCATATATTTT
TRBJ2-1 | TRBV9 | - | - | CASSVDRDEQFF | TGTGCCAGCAGCGTAGACAGGGATGAGCAGTTCTTC
TRBJ1-1 | TRBV5-1 | - | - | CASSLRNGYTEAFF | TGCGCCAGCAGCTTGAGAAACGGGTACACTGAAGCTTTCTTT
TRBJ2-7 | TRBV18 | - | TRBD1 | CASVTGTGAYEQYF | TGTGCCAGTGTAACCGGGACAGGGGCCTACGAGCAGTACTTC
TRBJ2-3 | TRBV3-1/TRBV3-2 | - | - | CASSRDSSGTDTQYF | TGTGCCAGCAGCCGCGACTCTAGCGGCACAGATACGCAGTATTTT
TRBJ1-2 | TRBV7-2 | - | TRBD1 | CASSSGGTGVDYGYTF | TGTGCCAGCAGTTCCGGGGGGACAGGGGTGGACTATGGCTACACCTTC
TRBJ2-7 | TRBV19 | - | TRBD1 | CSGTGSREQYF | TGTTCCGGGACAGGGTCGCGCGAGCAGTACTTC
TRBJ2-4 | TRBV19 | - | - | CATRDSIAKNIQYF | TGTGCCACCAGGGATAGTATAGCCAAAAACATTCAGTACTTC
TRBJ1-3 | TRBV18 | - | - | CASSPEESSGNTIYF | TGTGCCAGCTCACCAGAAGAGAGCTCTGGAAACACCATATATTTT
TRBJ1-2 | TRBV9 | - | - | CASSGGVEWDYGYTF | TGTGCCAGCAGCGGGGGGGTCGAGTGGGACTATGGCTACACCTTC
TRBJ1-1 | TRBV5-1 | - | - | CASSLAGGLTEAFF | TGCGCCAGCAGCTTGGCCGGGGGGCTCACTGAAGCTTTCTTT
TRBJ2-1 | TRBV2 | once | TRBD2 | CASRVRTSVNEQFF | TGTGCCAGCAGGGTCCGGACTAGCGTCAATGAGCAGTTCTTC